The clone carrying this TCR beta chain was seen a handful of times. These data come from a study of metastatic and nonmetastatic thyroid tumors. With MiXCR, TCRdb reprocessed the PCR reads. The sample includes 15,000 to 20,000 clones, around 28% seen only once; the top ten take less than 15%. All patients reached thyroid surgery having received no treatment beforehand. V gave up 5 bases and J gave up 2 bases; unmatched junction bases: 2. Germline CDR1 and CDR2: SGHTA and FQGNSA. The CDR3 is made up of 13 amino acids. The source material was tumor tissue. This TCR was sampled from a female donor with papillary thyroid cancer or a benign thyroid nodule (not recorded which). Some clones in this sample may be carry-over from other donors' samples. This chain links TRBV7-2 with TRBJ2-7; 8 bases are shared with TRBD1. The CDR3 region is CASSPTGAYEQYF. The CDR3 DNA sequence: TGTGCCAGCAGCCCGACAGGGGCCTACGAGCAGTACTTC.